This T cell receptor beta chain derives from a study of yellow fever vaccine responses in identical twins. The study's findings and limits: In identical twins, vaccine T cell responses appeared partly shared and partly individual.

One entry per CDR3 protein results from TCRdb running MiXCR on the RT-PCR reads. Here the sample spans 13,000 to 15,000 distinct CDR3 sequences, approximately 88% being singletons. This clonotype appeared a single time. Its antigen is as yet unknown. The sequence derives from a woman younger than 30 who received the yellow fever vaccine. This sample comprised T cells from blood (PBMCs), unsorted or a sorted subset (not recorded which), obtained before or after yellow fever vaccination (not recorded which).

The CDR3 sequence is CASSPERETQYF. The CDR3 DNA follows: TGTGCCAGCTCACCGGAGCGGGAGACGCAGTATTTT. The genes are TRBV18 and TRBJ2-3; 8 bases are a match to TRBD2. The CDR3 extends over 12 amino acids. V was clipped by 3 bases and J by 9 bases; unmatched bases: 2. Germline CDR1 KGHSH, CDR2 LQKENI.